This T cell receptor beta chain was documented in a study of post-analysis software for immune sequencing data. Study-level background: Both relapsing-remitting and secondary progressive multiple sclerosis featured among the disease courses, as did progressive-relapsing multiple sclerosis.

This clonotype was seen only a few times. Its antigen is as yet unknown. General study findings and limits: Five TRBV segments occurring more often in patients than controls included TRBV5-6, TRBV5-1 and TRBV20-1. The study found significantly lower normalized Chao1 diversity in multiple sclerosis patients than in controls. Samples sharing a preparation batch grouped tightly together when assessed by F measure.

V was trimmed by 0 bases and J by 14 bases, leaving 18 bases between them. The CDR3 is 14 amino acids. Germline V lookup: CDR1 MNHEY, CDR2 SVGAGI. The TCR beta cDNA libraries contained unique molecular identifiers. TCRdb called the PCR reads again in MiXCR, with one record for every CDR3 protein. The profile shows roughly 650,000 distinct CDR3 sequences, around 64% of them singletons. This TCR was recovered from a girl aged 2-15 years with multiple sclerosis. The specimen was blood. The chain carries TRBV6-5 and TRBJ2-3; D tentatively fits TRBD1 or TRBD2 (5 bases each). The CDR3 is CASSYSIEGLYRYF. CDR3 in DNA: TGTGCCAGCAGTTACTCGATAGAGGGGCTATATCGGTATTTT.